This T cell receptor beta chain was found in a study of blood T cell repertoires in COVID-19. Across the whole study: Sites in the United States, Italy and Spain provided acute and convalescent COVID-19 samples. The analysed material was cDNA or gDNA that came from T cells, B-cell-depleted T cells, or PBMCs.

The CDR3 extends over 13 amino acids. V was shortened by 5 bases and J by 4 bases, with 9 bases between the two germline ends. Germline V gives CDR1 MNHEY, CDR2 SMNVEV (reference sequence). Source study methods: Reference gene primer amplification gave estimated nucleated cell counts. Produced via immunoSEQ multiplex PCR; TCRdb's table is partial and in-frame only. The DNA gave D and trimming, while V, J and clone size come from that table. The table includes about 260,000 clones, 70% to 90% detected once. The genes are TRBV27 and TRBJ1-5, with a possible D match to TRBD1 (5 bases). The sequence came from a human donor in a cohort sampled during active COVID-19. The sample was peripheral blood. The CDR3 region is CASSGGKNQPQHF. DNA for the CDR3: TGTGCCAGCAGTGGGGGGAAAAATCAGCCCCAGCATTTT.